This paragraph covers one T cell receptor (beta chain) sequence. This specimen belongs to a study of shared clonotypes between healthy human individuals. This CDR3 has 11 residues. Germline assignment: CDR1 MNHEY and CDR2 SMNVEV (reference sequence). Trimming left V 7 bases short and J 7 bases short, with 10 bases between. Positively selected for CCR7, the CD45RO-negative cells used as naive CD8 cells excluded terminally differentiated effector memory CD45RA+ cells. Some clones are missing from TCRdb's copy, which holds only in-frame ones; the method was immunoSEQ multiplex PCR. Among about 590,000 clones listed, just under 97% were seen once.

This sequence originates from a woman in her twenties or thirties in good health. The J gene is TRBJ1-1, the V gene TRBV27; weak D call: TRBD1 (5 bases). Sequencing was carried out using naive CD8+ T cells sorted from blood. The CDR3 here is CASTSGGEAFF. The CDR3, as DNA: TGTGCCAGCACCTCGGGGGGTGAAGCTTTCTTT.